These 3 T cell receptor beta chains originate from one sample sequenced in a study of blood T cell repertoires in COVID-19. Sequencing was performed with immunoSEQ multiplex PCR; in TCRdb, only in-frame clones are kept and a portion is missing. The sample shows some 120,000 clones, more than 70% of them seen only once. The specimen was peripheral blood. All receptors come from a woman older than 75 with COVID-19, enrolled during active disease.

This chain joins TRBV29-1 and TRBJ2-5; D may be TRBD2 (6 bases). V gave up 4 bases and J gave up 1 base, with 13 bases separating them. The CDR3 length is 14 residues. CDR1 is SQVTM, CDR2 ANQGSEA, per germline. The CDR3 DNA follows: TGCAGCGTTGGGGTGGGGGGAGGCCAAGAGACCCAGTACTTC. Translating it yields CSVGVGGGQETQYF. The whole variable domain, filled in from reference TRBV29-1 and TRBJ2-5, reads SAVISQKPSRDICQRGTSLTIQCQVDSQVTMMFWYRQQPGQSLTLIATANQGSEATYESGFVIDKFPISRPNLTFSTLTVSNMSPEDSSIYLCSVGVGGGQETQYFGPGTRLLVL.

This rearrangement joins TRBV5-6 to TRBJ1-2; 10 nucleotides line up with TRBD1. This CDR3 is 14 amino acids long. Trimming removed 3 bases from V and 5 bases from J; junction bases left unmatched: 4. Germline CDR1 reads SGHDT; CDR2 reads YYEEEE. CDR3 nucleotides: TGTGCCAGCAGCTCGACAGGGGGCCAGTATGGCTACACCTTC. It encodes CASSSTGGQYGYTF.

This chain joins TRBV11-2 and TRBJ2-1, with 8 bases lining up with TRBD2. This CDR3 spans 13 amino acids. Germline V gene sequence: CDR1 SGHAT, CDR2 FQNNGV. The V gene end was trimmed by 3 bases and the J gene end by 7 bases; junction bases not matched to a gene: 2. The CDR3 region is CASSLGLVNEQFF. The CDR3 DNA sequence: TGTGCCAGCAGCTTGGGACTAGTGAATGAGCAGTTCTTC. Combining the CDR3 with reference TRBV11-2 and TRBJ2-1 gives the whole variable domain EAGVAQSPRYKIIEKRQSVAFWCNPISGHATLYWYQQILGQGPKLLIQFQNNGVVDDSQLPKDRFSAERLKGVDSTLKIQPAKLEDSAVYLCASSLGLVNEQFFGPGTRLTVL.